This T cell receptor (beta chain) was observed in a study of T-cell reconstitution after alpha-beta-depleted transplantation in children. Study outcomes and limitations: Reportedly, alpha-beta T cells present about two months post-transplant originated from several hundred expanded clones of graft origin. Surviving recipient T cells and thymic progenitors underlay high day-60 TCRbeta diversity in some patients. Once a year had passed after transplant, T-cell counts and diversity came mostly from newly produced T cells.

Regarding this clonotype: Its antigen is undetermined.

Preparation of the TCRbeta library used unique molecular identifiers. TCRdb redid the calling of the PCR reads with MiXCR, one entry per CDR3 protein. The sample contains 530,000 or so distinct CDR3 sequences, 25% to 30% of which appear only once. Trimming left V 7 bases short and J 1 base short, with 14 bases between. The CDR3 extends over 14 amino acids. The germline gives CDR1 MNHEY, CDR2 SMNVEV (reference sequence). Sequencing was performed on PBMCs, taken before TCRalphabeta/CD19-depleted stem cell transplant. This receptor was obtained from a boy in the first two years of life with Wiskott-Aldrich syndrome, due to receive a stem cell transplant. The chain has TRBV27 and TRBJ2-7; tentatively, D is TRBD2 (6 bases). Here the CDR3 DNA reads TGTGCCAGCAAAACCCTGGAGGGGTCCTACGAGCAGTACTTC. Protein sequence: CASKTLEGSYEQYF.